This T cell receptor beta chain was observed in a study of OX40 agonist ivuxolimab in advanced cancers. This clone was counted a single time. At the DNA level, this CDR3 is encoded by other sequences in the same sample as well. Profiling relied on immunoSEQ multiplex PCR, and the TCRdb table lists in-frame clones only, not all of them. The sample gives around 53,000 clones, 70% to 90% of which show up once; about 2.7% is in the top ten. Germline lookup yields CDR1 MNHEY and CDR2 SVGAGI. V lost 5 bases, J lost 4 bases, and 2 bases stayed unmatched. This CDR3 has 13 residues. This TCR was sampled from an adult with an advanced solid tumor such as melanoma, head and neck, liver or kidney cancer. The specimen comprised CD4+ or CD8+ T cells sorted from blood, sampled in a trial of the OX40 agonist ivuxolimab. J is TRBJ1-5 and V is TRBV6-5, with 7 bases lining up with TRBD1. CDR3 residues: CASSLQGNQPQHF. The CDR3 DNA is TGTGCCAGCAGTCTACAGGGGAATCAGCCCCAGCATTTT.